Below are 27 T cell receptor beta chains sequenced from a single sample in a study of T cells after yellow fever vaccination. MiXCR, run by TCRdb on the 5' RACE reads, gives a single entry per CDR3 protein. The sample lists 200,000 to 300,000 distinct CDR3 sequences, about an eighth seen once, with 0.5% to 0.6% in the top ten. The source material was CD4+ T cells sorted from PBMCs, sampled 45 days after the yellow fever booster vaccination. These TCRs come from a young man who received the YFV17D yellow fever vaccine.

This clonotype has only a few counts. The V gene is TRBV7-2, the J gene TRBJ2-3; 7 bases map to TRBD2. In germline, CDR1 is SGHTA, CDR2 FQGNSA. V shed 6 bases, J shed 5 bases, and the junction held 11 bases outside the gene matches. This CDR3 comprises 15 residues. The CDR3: CASRMGGGLGDTQYF. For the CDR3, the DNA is TGTGCCAGCAGGATGGGGGGGGGTCTGGGAGATACGCAGTATTTT.

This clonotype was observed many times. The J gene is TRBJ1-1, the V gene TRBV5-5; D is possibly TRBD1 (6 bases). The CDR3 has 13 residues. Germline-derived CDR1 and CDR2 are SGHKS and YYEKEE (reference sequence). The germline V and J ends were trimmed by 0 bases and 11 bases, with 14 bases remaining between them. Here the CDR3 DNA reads TGTGCCAGCAGCTTGGAACCTCAGGGGTACGCTTTCTTT. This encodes CASSLEPQGYAFF.

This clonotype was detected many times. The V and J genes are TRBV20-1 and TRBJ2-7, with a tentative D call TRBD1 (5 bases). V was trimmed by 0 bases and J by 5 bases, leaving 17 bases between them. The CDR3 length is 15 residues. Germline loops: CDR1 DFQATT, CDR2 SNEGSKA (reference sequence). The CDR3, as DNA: TGCAGTGCTAGAGAAGGACCAGGGATTATTCACGAGCAGTACTTC. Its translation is CSAREGPGIIHEQYF.

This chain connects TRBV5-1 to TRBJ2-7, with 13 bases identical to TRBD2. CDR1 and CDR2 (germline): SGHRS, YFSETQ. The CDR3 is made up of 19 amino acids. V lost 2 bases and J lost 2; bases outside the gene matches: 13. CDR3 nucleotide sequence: TGCGCCAGCAGCTTAACCGGGACTAGCGGGATAGGGGGGCCCTACGAGCAGTACTTC. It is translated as CASSLTGTSGIGGPYEQYF.

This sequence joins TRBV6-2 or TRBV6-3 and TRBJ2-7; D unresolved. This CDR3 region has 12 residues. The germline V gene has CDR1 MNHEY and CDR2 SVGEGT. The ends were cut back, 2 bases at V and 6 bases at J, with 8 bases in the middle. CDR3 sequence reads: CASSYGSSEQYF. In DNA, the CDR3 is TGTGCCAGCAGTTACGGTAGCTCCGAGCAGTACTTC.

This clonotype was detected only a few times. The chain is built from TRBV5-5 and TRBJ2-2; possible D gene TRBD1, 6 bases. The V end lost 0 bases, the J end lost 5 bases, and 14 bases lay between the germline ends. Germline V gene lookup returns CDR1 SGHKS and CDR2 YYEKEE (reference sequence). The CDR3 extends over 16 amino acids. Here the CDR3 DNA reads TGTGCCAGCAGCTTGGTGACGGACAGCAGTACCGGGGAGCTGTTTTTT. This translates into CASSLVTDSSTGELFF.

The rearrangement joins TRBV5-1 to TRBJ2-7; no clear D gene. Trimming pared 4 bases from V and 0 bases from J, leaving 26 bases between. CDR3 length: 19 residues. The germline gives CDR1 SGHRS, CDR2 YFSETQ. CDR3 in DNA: TGCGCCAGCAGCCCCCAGGCGCGCTTTTCACCTCTAAACTCCTACGAGCAGTACTTC. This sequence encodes CASSPQARFSPLNSYEQYF.

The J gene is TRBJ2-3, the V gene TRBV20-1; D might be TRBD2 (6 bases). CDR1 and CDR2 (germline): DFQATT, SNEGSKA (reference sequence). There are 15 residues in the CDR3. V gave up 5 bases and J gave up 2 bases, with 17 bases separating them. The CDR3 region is CSAGVYGGFTDTQYF. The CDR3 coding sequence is TGCAGTGCTGGTGTCTACGGGGGTTTCACAGATACGCAGTATTTT.

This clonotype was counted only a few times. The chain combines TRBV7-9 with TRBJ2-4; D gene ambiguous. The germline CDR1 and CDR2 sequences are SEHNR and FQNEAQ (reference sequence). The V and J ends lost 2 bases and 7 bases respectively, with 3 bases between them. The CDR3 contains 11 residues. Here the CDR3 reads CASSLNNIQYF. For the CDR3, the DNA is TGTGCCAGCAGCTTAAATAACATTCAGTACTTC.

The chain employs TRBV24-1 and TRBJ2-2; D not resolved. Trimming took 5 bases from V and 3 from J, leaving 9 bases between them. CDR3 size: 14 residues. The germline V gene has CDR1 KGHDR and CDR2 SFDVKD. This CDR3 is CATSVAGHTGELFF. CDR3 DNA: TGTGCCACCAGTGTCGCAGGACACACCGGGGAGCTGTTTTTT.

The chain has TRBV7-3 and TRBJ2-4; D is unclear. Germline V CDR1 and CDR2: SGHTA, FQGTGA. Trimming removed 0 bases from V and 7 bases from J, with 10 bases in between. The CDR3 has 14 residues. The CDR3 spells CASSLTPSLNIQYF. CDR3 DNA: TGTGCCAGCAGCTTAACACCAAGTCTTAACATTCAGTACTTC.

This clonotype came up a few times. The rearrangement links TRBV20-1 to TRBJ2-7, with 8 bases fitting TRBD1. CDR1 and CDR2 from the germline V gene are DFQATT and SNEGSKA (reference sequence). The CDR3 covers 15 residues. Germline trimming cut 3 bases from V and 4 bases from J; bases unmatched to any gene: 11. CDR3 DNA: TGCAGTGCTAGGGGGGCGAGACAGGGGAGATACGAGCAGTACTTC. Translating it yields CSARGARQGRYEQYF.

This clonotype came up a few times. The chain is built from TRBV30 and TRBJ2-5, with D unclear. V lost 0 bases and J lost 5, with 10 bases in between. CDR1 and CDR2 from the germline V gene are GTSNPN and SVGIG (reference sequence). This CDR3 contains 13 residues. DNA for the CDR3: TGTGCCTGGAGTGTACAGATCGGGGAGACCCAGTACTTC. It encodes CAWSVQIGETQYF. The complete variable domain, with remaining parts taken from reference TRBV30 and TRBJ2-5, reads SQTIHQWPATLVQPVGSPLSLECTVEGTSNPNLYWYRQAAGRGLQLLFYSVGIGQISSEVPQNLSASRPQDRQFILSSKKLLLSDSGFYLCAWSVQIGETQYFGPGTRLLVL.

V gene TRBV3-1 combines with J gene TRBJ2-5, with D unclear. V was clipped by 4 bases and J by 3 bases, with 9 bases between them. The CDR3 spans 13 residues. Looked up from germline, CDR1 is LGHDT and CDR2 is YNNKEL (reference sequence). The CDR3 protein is CASSRQREETQYF. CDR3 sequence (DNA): TGTGCCAGCAGCCGCCAACGGGAAGAGACCCAGTACTTC.

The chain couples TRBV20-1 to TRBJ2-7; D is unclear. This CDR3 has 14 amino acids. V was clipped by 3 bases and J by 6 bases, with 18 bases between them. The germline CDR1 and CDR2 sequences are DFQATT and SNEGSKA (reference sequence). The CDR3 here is CSARAWGSYAEQYF. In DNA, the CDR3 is TGCAGTGCTAGGGCCTGGGGTTCCTACGCCGAGCAGTACTTC.

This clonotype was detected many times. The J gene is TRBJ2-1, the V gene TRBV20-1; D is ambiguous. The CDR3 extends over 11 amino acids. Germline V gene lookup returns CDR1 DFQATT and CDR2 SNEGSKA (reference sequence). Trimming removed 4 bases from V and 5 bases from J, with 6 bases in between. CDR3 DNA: TGCAGTGCTATTCAAGACAATGAGCAGTTCTTC. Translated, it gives CSAIQDNEQFF.

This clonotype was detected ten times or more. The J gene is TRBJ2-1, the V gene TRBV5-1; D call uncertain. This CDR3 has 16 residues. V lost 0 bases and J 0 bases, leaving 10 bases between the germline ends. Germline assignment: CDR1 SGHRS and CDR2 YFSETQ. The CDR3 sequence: CASSLGGDFSYNEQFF. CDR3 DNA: TGCGCCAGCAGCTTGGGGGGTGATTTCTCCTACAATGAGCAGTTCTTC.

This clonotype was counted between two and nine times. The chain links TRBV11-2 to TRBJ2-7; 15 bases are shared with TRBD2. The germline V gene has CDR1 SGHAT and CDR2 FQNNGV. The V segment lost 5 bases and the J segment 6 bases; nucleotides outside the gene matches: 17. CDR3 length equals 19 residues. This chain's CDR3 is CASSPTGLAGGWELREQYF. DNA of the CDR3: TGTGCCAGCAGCCCTACGGGACTAGCGGGAGGCTGGGAGCTCCGCGAGCAGTACTTC.

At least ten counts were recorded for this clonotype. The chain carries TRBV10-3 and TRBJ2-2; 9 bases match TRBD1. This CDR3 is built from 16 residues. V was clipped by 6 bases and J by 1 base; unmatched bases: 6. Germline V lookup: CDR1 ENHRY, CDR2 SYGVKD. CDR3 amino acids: CAIRASGQGNTGELFF. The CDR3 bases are TGTGCCATCAGAGCCTCGGGACAGGGGAACACCGGGGAGCTGTTTTTT.

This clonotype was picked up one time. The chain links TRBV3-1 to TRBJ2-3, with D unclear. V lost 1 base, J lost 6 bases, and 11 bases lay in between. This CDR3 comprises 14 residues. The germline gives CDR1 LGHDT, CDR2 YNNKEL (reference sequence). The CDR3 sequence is CASSQGFSGDTQYF. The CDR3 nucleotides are TGTGCCAGCAGCCAAGGTTTTTCGGGCGATACGCAGTATTTT.

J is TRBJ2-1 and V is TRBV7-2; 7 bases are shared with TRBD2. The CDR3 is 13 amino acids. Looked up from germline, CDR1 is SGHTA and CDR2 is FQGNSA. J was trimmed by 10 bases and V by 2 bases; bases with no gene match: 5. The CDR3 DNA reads TGTGCCAGCAGCTTACGCGGGAGAAACGAGCAGTTCTTC. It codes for CASSLRGRNEQFF.

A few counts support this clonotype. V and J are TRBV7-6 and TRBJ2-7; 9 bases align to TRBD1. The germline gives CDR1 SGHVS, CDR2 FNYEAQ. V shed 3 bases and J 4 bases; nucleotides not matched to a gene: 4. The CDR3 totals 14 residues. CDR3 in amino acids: CASSLTGGEYEQYF. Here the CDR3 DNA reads TGTGCCAGCAGCTTGACAGGGGGAGAGTACGAGCAGTACTTC.

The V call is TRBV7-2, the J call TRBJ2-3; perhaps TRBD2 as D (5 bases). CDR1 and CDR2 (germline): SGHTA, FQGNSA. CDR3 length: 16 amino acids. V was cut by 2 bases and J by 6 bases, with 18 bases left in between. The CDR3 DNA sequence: TGTGCCAGCAGCTTAATTCCATTGGAGCCGGGGGATACGCAGTATTTT. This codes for CASSLIPLEPGDTQYF. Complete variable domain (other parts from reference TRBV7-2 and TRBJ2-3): GAGVSQSPSNKVTEKGKDVELRCDPISGHTALYWYRQSLGQGLEFLIYFQGNSAPDKSGLPSDRFSAERTGGSVSTLTIQRTQQEDSAVYLCASSLIPLEPGDTQYFGPGTRLTVL.

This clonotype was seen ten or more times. The CDR3 loop reads CASSSRRLAGGLTGELFF. CDR3 in DNA: TGTGCCAGCAGTTCCCGCAGACTAGCGGGAGGCCTCACCGGGGAGCTGTTTTTT. The chain joins TRBV12-3 or TRBV12-4 to TRBJ2-2, with 13 bases lining up with TRBD2. This CDR3 has 18 amino acids. The V gene end was trimmed by 4 bases and the J gene end by 4 bases; junction bases not matched to a gene: 9.

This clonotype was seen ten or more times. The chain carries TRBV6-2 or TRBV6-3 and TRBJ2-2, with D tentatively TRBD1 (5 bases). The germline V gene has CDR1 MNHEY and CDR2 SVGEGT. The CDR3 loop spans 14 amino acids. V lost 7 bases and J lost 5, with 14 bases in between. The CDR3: CASKGRAETGELFF. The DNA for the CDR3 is TGTGCCAGCAAGGGCAGGGCGGAGACCGGGGAGCTGTTTTTT.

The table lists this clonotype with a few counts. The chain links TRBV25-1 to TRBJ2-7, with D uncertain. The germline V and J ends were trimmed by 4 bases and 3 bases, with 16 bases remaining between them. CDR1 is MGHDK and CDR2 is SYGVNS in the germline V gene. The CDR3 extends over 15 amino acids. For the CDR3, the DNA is TGTGCCAGCAGTGGGTTAAGTTCTCAGGACTACGAGCAGTACTTC. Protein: CASSGLSSQDYEQYF.

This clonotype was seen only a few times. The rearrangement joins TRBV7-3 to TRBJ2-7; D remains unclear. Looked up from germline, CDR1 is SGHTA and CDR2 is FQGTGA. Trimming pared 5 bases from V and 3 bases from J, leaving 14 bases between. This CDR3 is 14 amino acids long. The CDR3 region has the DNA TGTGCCAGCAGCCTAGGCGGCAAGAACTACGAGCAGTACTTC. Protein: CASSLGGKNYEQYF.